These T cell receptor beta chains were read from a single sample in a study of blood T cell repertoires in COVID-19. TCRdb's table, derived via immunoSEQ multiplex PCR, lists solely in-frame clones and lacks some. The repertoire consists of 250,000 to 300,000 clones, with roughly 90% occurring once and the leading ten covering about 12%. Sequenced material: peripheral blood. The receptors here all came from a young woman with COVID-19, enrolled during active disease. The CDR3 runs from the conserved cysteine through the conserved F or W. The order of the fields is V gene, clone size, J gene, D gene, CDR3 DNA, CDR3 protein. D genes are given only for firm matches. Only some rows state a clone size, as once, few, many or a class for expanded clones.

TRBV7-8	.	TRBJ2-7	.	TGTGCCAGCAGCTTAAAGGCGGACGAGCAGTACTTC	CASSLKADEQYF
TRBV5-4	.	TRBJ1-2	.	TGTGCCAGCAGCTCATCGGGATCCAGCATGAGGGTCTATGGCTACACCTTC	CASSSSGSSMRVYGYTF
TRBV7-6	once	TRBJ1-3	.	TGTGCCAGCAGGAGAGATTCTGGAAACACCATATATTTT	CASRRDSGNTIYF
TRBV18	.	TRBJ1-1	.	TGTGCCAGCTCACCGTTGTCGTTGGGGGGAAATTTGAACACTGAAGCTTTCTTT	CASSPLSLGGNLNTEAFF
TRBV18	once	TRBJ1-1	.	TGTGCCAGCTCACCTCCGGCGCGGGAGAACACTGAAGCTTTCTTT	CASSPPARENTEAFF
TRBV11-2	few	TRBJ2-7	TRBD1	TGTGCCAGCAGCCTGGACAGGGAAGCCTACGAGCAGTACTTC	CASSLDREAYEQYF
TRBV19	.	TRBJ2-2	.	TGTGCCGTGAGGAGGCACAACACCGGGGAGCTGTTTTTT	CAVRRHNTGELFF
TRBV7-8	.	TRBJ1-5	.	TGTGCCAGCAGCTCATACTGGGGGGGTCAGCATTTT	CASSSYWGGQHF
TRBV10-2	.	TRBJ2-1	.	TGCGCCAGCAGTGAGAGCGGTGGAATTGAGCAGTTCTTC	CASSESGGIEQFF
TRBV7-2	.	TRBJ2-7	TRBD2	TGTGCCAGCAGCCCAGCGGGACTGACTGGCTACGAGCAGTACTTC	CASSPAGLTGYEQYF
TRBV6-5	.	TRBJ1-2	.	TGTGCCAGCAGTTACTCGCCAGGGTGGAACTATGGCTACACCTTC	CASSYSPGWNYGYTF
TRBV9	.	TRBJ2-5	.	TGTGCCAGCAGCGGGAACAGGGAGCAAGAGACCCAGTACTTC	CASSGNREQETQYF
TRBV11-2	.	TRBJ2-5	TRBD2	TGTGCCAGCAGCTCTAACTTCGGGACTAGCATGGAGACCCAGTACTTC	CASSSNFGTSMETQYF
TRBV12-5	.	TRBJ2-1	TRBD1	TGTGCTAGTGGTTTCGGTTTGGGGACAGGGTACAATGAGCAGTTCTTC	CASGFGLGTGYNEQFF
TRBV28	once	TRBJ2-7	.	TGTGCCACCGGACCAACAGGCTACGAGCAGTACTTC	CATGPTGYEQYF
TRBV12-5	.	TRBJ1-5	.	TGTGCTAGTGGCCTTAATCAGCCCCAGCATTTT	CASGLNQPQHF
TRBV29-1	.	TRBJ2-1	TRBD2	TGCAGCGTTGAAGCCACTAGCGGGGGCTCCTACAATGAGCAGTTCTTC	CSVEATSGGSYNEQFF
TRBV18	.	TRBJ1-2	.	TGTGCCAGCTCACCGTTGCCCGGGGATGGCTACACCTTC	CASSPLPGDGYTF
TRBV4-2	.	TRBJ1-5	TRBD1	TGTGCCAGCAGCCAACCAACAGGGGCGAATCAGCCCCAGCATTTT	CASSQPTGANQPQHF
TRBV4-1	.	TRBJ2-7	TRBD2	TGCGCCAGCAGCCATAGCGGGGGGAATGAGCAGTACTTC	CASSHSGGNEQYF
TRBV29-1	.	TRBJ2-3	.	TGCAGCGTTGAAGGAGTTTCCTCTAGCACAGATACGCAGTATTTT	CSVEGVSSSTDTQYF
TRBV30	.	TRBJ2-3	.	TGTGCCTGGACCGGAGTCCGGGCACAAGGGGCAGATACGCAGTATTTT	CAWTGVRAQGADTQYF
TRBV18	once	TRBJ1-5	.	TGTGCCAGCTCAAAGGACACGAGGTCCCAGCATTTT	CASSKDTRSQHF
TRBV7-8	.	TRBJ2-7	TRBD2	TGTGCCAGCAGCTTATCGGGGGGCTACGAGCAGTACTTC	CASSLSGGYEQYF
TRBV21-1	.	TRBJ2-7	.	TGTGCCAGCAGCGCCAAGCGGGCCAGCTCCTACGAGCAGTACTTC	CASSAKRASSYEQYF
TRBV5-1	few	TRBJ1-5	TRBD1	TGCGCCAGCAGCCCCATTGAAGAGCCCCGGGACAGACGTTTGAATCAGCCCCAGCATTTT	CASSPIEEPRDRRLNQPQHF
TRBV9	once	TRBJ2-3	TRBD2	TGTGCCAGCAGCGAGGGACTAGCGGGAGTAGCGCGCGCAGATACGCAGTATTTT	CASSEGLAGVARADTQYF
TRBV11-2	.	TRBJ2-3	.	TGTGCCAGCAGCCACCATGCGGCTAGCACAGATACGCAGTATTTT	CASSHHAASTDTQYF
TRBV15	.	TRBJ1-1	.	TGTGCCACCAGCAGCCGAGGGGGGGGCACTGAAGCTTTCTTT	CATSSRGGGTEAFF
TRBV7-9	.	TRBJ1-5	.	TGTGCCAGCAGCGCCCTCCGGCAGGGAGGTCAGCCCCAGCATTTT	CASSALRQGGQPQHF
TRBV28	.	TRBJ1-1	.	TGTGCCAGCAGTTCTAGTAGGGGTAACACTGAAGCTTTCTTT	CASSSSRGNTEAFF
TRBV5-5	once	TRBJ2-4	.	TGTGCCAGCAGCAGGAGGGAGGGGGGACTCGCCAAAAACATTCAGTACTTC	CASSRREGGLAKNIQYF
TRBV4-1	.	TRBJ2-7	TRBD2	TGCGCCAGCAGCCCCAGCGGGGACGGGATCTCCTACGAGCAGTACTTC	CASSPSGDGISYEQYF
TRBV18	.	TRBJ1-6	.	TGTGCCAGCTCACCACCGACTGTCGGGTATAATTCACCCCTCCACTTT	CASSPPTVGYNSPLHF
TRBV9	.	TRBJ2-7	.	TGTGCCAGCAGCGTAGGGGCGGGGAGAACTTACGAGCAGTACTTC	CASSVGAGRTYEQYF
TRBV7-9	.	TRBJ2-1	.	TGTGCCAGCAGCTTAGCGGGGGGTCGGGACAATGAGCAGTTCTTC	CASSLAGGRDNEQFF
TRBV7-9	.	TRBJ2-3	.	TGTGCCAGCAGCCCAGGGTTTTCAGATACGCAGTATTTT	CASSPGFSDTQYF
TRBV9	.	TRBJ1-5	TRBD1	TGTGCCAGCGCGGCTCAGGGGGACAATCAGCCCCAGCATTTT	CASAAQGDNQPQHF
TRBV6-5	.	TRBJ1-1	.	TGTGCCAGCAGTTACTATGAGGGGGATGGGGCTTTCTTT	CASSYYEGDGAFF
TRBV7-2	.	TRBJ1-5	.	TGTGCCAGCACCCCCTCCCGTAGGGGCCGGGAGCCCCAGCATTTT	CASTPSRRGREPQHF
TRBV6-6	.	TRBJ2-7	TRBD2	TGTGCCAGCAGTCCATGGCTAGCGGGGGGGCCGTACAGCCACGAGCAGTACTTC	CASSPWLAGGPYSHEQYF
TRBV27	.	TRBJ1-5	.	TGTGCCAGCAGTTTAGGTGGGCCTAATCAGCCCCAGCATTTT	CASSLGGPNQPQHF
TRBV4-1	.	TRBJ2-7	TRBD2	TGCGCCAGCAGCCAAACGGGACTAGCGGGGGGGCTTAGGAAGTACGAGCAGTACTTC	CASSQTGLAGGLRKYEQYF
TRBV24-1	.	TRBJ2-1	TRBD2	TGTGCCACCAGTGACCCCGGGACTAGCGGGGGGGCGGAACAGTTCTTC	CATSDPGTSGGAEQFF
TRBV5-4	.	TRBJ2-5	.	TGTGCCAGCAGCTTCGGAGACAGCCCAAATCAAGAGACCCAGTACTTC	CASSFGDSPNQETQYF
TRBV14	.	TRBJ1-1	TRBD1	TGTGCCAGCAGCCATGTAGGGGGCGGAACTGAAGCTTTCTTT	CASSHVGGGTEAFF